What follows is one TCR beta chain and its context. The antigen is unknown. With 60 Vbeta and 13 Jbeta primers, the PCR was carried out. Original handling: The count from a later analysis was tens of millions of unique TCR beta chains, some 10 million of them shared. The table came from immunoSEQ multiplex PCR; TCRdb's copy has only in-frame clones and leaves some out. The DNA was the basis for D and trimming; V, J and clone size are from that table. The sample includes around 150,000 clones, approximately 80% of them seen just once. This record comes from a study of cytomegalovirus exposure and HLA in healthy donors. Broader study findings: Overall, about 160 TCR beta chains were annotated as cytomegalovirus-associated. Accurate prediction of most subjects' HLA-A and HLA-B alleles from TCR beta sequences was reported. Highly shared sequence variants in one cluster were likely a sequencing artifact.

The length of the CDR3 is 15 residues. V was pared by 3 bases and J by 1 base, with 4 bases of the junction left unmatched. From germline, CDR1 is SGDLS and CDR2 YYNGEE. The sequenced sample was PBMCs. The rearrangement joins TRBV9 to TRBJ1-1; 9 bases agree with TRBD1. The source of this sequence is a male donor in good health and CMV-seronegative. The CDR3 sequence is CASSATGGPNTEAFF. The CDR3 coding sequence is TGTGCCAGCAGCGCTACAGGGGGCCCGAACACTGAAGCTTTCTTT.